The entry that follows covers one T cell receptor beta chain sequence. Its specific antigen is unknown. No base qualities exist here, and no much larger clone lies one base off it. The CDR3 numbers 18 residues from cysteine through phenylalanine. Only the CDR3 DNA stays, 54 bases, in frame from base 1. The junction shows trimming of 0 bases on V and 0 bases on J, plus 16 bases between the germline ends. Sequences SGHNT (CDR1) and YYREEE (CDR2) are obtained from the germline V gene (reference sequence). The sample's time point label is to be understood as: cycle 1 day 1 (C1D1), immediately before nivolumab initiation. All trial patients had relapsed after autologous stem cell transplantation, with cohorts A, B and C differing in prior brentuximab vedotin exposure. A total of more than 55 patients with relapsed/refractory classical Hodgkin lymphoma made up the trial cohort, and each patient's best overall response was complete response, partial response or progressive disease. Trial patients were treated with single-agent nivolumab in the multi-cohort phase II CheckMate 205 trial. An independent review committee assessed best overall response using the 2007 International Working Group response criteria. PBMCs from the trial were collected at three points: immediately before nivolumab initiation (C1D1), and during therapy at cycle 2 day 1 and cycle 4 day 1. Peripheral blood was collected in 8 mL Vacutainer Cell Preparation Tubes, from which PBMCs were isolated by centrifugation and then cryopreserved.

Genomic DNA was extracted with the Qiagen DNeasy kit from unsorted PBMCs and from negatively selected CD4+ and CD8+ fractions. TCR beta CDR3 regions were amplified by immunoSEQ multiplex PCR using primers annealing to V and J segments. A synthetic immune receptor repertoire was used to minimize amplification bias, and any remaining bias was removed computationally after sequencing. The paper's processing steps were these. Repertoire diversity was quantified as the Shannon entropy index using custom Python scripts. Unsorted, CD4+ and CD8+ repertoires were examined separately, except in combined analyses, for which CD4+ and CD8+ sequences were merged in silico. A clone was considered expanded if an increase in frequency of at least 2-fold after treatment relative to C1D1 was found, and a pseudocount of 0.5 was applied to clones undetected at baseline. Singleton clones were defined as clones with 0 or 1 copy at C1D1, and non-singleton clones were defined as clones with 2 or more copies. Clones expanded in unsorted samples were annotated as CD4+, CD8+ or unknown by matching protein sequences in sorted samples from the same patient. Wilcoxon tests on paired samples were used to test diversity changes from C1D1 to C4D1. Held by TCRdb, this immuneACCESS table contains in-frame sequences only and omits some clones. Under half of the omission traces to an unresolved V gene where checked; the cause of the rest is unknown. V and J calls and clone size are as listed in that table; D and trimming were resolved from the DNA. For this sample there are some 13,000 clones; about 87% appear just once. The ten biggest clones cover 37% of the sample.

These data come from a study of PD-1 blockade in classical Hodgkin lymphoma (dated by TCRdb to 2020 to 2022). For the study in its entirety: Nivolumab dosing was 3 mg/kg intravenously every 2 weeks, continuing until either disease progression or unacceptable toxicity. The study used CyTOF and TCR beta sequencing to define a peripheral blood immune signature of response to PD-1 blockade in classical Hodgkin lymphoma. General findings and caveats noted by the study authors: Trial patients with a complete response had baseline diversity similar to that of newly diagnosed patients, while partial responders and progressors had significantly lower diversity. Baseline TCR diversity was reported to be lower in newly diagnosed patients than in healthy donors and to be lower still in relapsed/refractory patients. Only a single clinical trial cohort was studied, and what caused the repertoire differences, possibly disease activity or prior therapy, remained undefined. By C4D1, a significant rise was seen in CD4+ TCR diversity but not in CD8+ TCR diversity (p=0.0027 vs p=0.16), and the rise was most apparent among complete responders (p=0.02). Lower diversity was seen in patients whose nivolumab began less than 1 year after ASCT, and these patients were left out of later analyses so that immune reconstitution would not confound the results.

This TCR derives from a human donor with classical Hodgkin lymphoma. The sample consisted of peripheral blood mononuclear cells (PBMCs), taken at baseline. The sequence joins TRBV5-4 to TRBJ1-5; tentative D gene TRBD1, with 6 bases matching. The CDR3 amino acid sequence is: CASSLGGTTLYSNQPQHF. The DNA sequence is as follows: TGTGCCAGCAGCTTGGGTGGGACAACTCTTTATAGCAATCAGCCCCAGCATTTT.